These 10 T cell receptor beta chains were all obtained from the same sample, sequenced in a study of beta chain features in type 1 diabetes. Isolated RNA was reverse transcribed in full, so expressed TCRB transcripts were sequenced. Assay used: immunoSEQ multiplex PCR; TCRdb lists only in-frame clones, some missing. The profile covers about 170,000 clones, with less than 9.5% appearing a single time and about 0.9% taken by the ten largest. Findings and limits, study-wide: There was a moderate but significant shortening of TCRB CDR3s in all four CD4+ subsets of Type 1 diabetes patients.

No antigens are known for them. What was sequenced was central memory CD4+ T cells from blood. The source of these receptors is a middle-aged woman with type 1 diabetes.

The sample holds a few counts of this clone. The chain links TRBV5-1 to TRBJ2-2; the match to TRBD2 covers 10 bases. The CDR3 length is 15 residues. Germline V CDR1 and CDR2: SGHRS, YFSETQ. V lost 6 bases and J lost 7; bases outside the gene matches: 9. CDR3 bases: TGCGCCAGCACTGAGCGGGAGGGCCAAAGCGGGGAGCTGTTTTTT. Its protein product is CASTEREGQSGELFF.

Only a few counts were recorded for this clone. In DNA form, the CDR3 reads TGTGCCAGTAGCGCACAGGGGAACACCGGGGAGCTGTTTTTT. It codes for CASSAQGNTGELFF. The chain recombines TRBV19 with TRBJ2-2; possible D gene TRBD1, 6 bases. This CDR3 contains 14 residues. Germline lookup yields CDR1 LNHDA and CDR2 SQIVND (reference sequence). V lost 6 bases and J lost 1, with 9 bases in between.

The J gene is TRBJ2-1, the V gene TRBV4-1, with D perhaps TRBD1 (6 bases). V lost 5 bases and J lost 8, with 16 bases in between. The germline V gene encodes CDR1 MGHRA and CDR2 YSYEKL. The CDR3 extends over 14 amino acids. CDR3: CASSSLTGSYEQFF. The CDR3 DNA follows: TGCGCCAGCAGCTCCCTTACAGGGTCTTATGAGCAGTTCTTC.

This clone was found a few times. The V call is TRBV14, the J call TRBJ2-6, with D tentatively TRBD1 (5 bases). The germline CDR1 and CDR2 sequences are SGHDN and FVKESK. V was clipped by 3 bases and J by 3 bases, with 6 bases between them. The CDR3 extends over 14 amino acids. CDR3 in DNA: TGTGCCAGCAGCCAGACAGATGGGGCCAACGTCCTGACTTTC. Translating it yields CASSQTDGANVLTF. The entire variable domain, with the rest obtained from reference TRBV14 and TRBJ2-6, is as follows: EAGVTQFPSHSVIEKGQTVTLRCDPISGHDNLYWYRRVMGKEIKFLLHFVKESKQDESGMPNNRFLAERTGGTYSTLKVQPAELEDSGVYFCASSQTDGANVLTFGAGSRLTVL.

The sample holds a few counts of this clone. This chain uses TRBV30 with TRBJ1-4; the D is unclear. The germline V gene encodes CDR1 GTSNPN and CDR2 SVGIG (reference sequence). The CDR3 runs to 14 residues. Trimming removed 2 bases at V and 8 bases at J, with 15 bases between. The CDR3 DNA reads as TGTGCCTGGAGTACACCGGGGTCGACCGAAAAACTGTTTTTT. As protein: CAWSTPGSTEKLFF.

V is TRBV13 and J is TRBJ2-1, with 10 bases lining up with TRBD2. V dropped 2 bases and J dropped 9; count of bases not matched to a gene: 10. Germline V gene sequence: CDR1 PRHDT, CDR2 FYEKMQ (reference sequence). CDR3 length: 16 residues. DNA for the CDR3: TGTGCCAGCAGCTTAAGTAGCGGGGGGAGACAGGGTGAGCAGTTCTTC. Encoded protein: CASSLSSGGRQGEQFF.

This clone was counted a few times. V and J are TRBV30 and TRBJ1-5; D gene uncertain. V was pared by 4 bases and J by 1 base, with 8 bases between. CDR3 length: 13 amino acids. Germline loops: CDR1 GTSNPN, CDR2 SVGIG (reference sequence). The chain's CDR3 is CAWNSKSNQPQHF. The CDR3 DNA is TGTGCCTGGAACAGTAAAAGCAATCAGCCCCAGCATTTT.

The gene calls are TRBV5-8 and TRBJ1-2; no clear D gene. Germline CDR1 SGHTS, CDR2 YDEGEE. There are 13 residues in the CDR3. Trimming removed 7 bases from V and 4 bases from J, with 14 bases in between. This CDR3 reads CASGGRRFYGYTF. The CDR3, as DNA: TGTGCCAGCGGAGGCAGGCGCTTCTATGGCTACACCTTC.

The chain combines TRBV14 with TRBJ1-4; D gene uncertain. Per the germline V gene, CDR1 is SGHDN and CDR2 is FVKESK. CDR3 length equals 13 residues. Trimming stripped 7 bases from V and 10 bases from J, with 16 bases between. The CDR3 here is CASTNQRAGKLFF. For the CDR3, the DNA is TGTGCCAGCACCAATCAGAGGGCAGGAAAACTGTTTTTT.

The chain joins TRBV2 to TRBJ1-4, with D perhaps TRBD1 (5 bases). V lost 4 bases to trimming and J lost 0 bases, with 12 bases between them. Germline lookup yields CDR1 SNHLY and CDR2 FYNNEI. The CDR3 covers 16 residues. CDR3 nucleotide sequence: TGTGCCAGCAGTGGGGGCCATAGAGCAACTAATGAAAAACTGTTTTTT. Protein sequence: CASSGGHRATNEKLFF.